One TCR beta chain is described in this entry. Sequencing used immunoSEQ multiplex PCR; TCRdb keeps in-frame clones, though not all of them. In the table there are 11,000 to 15,000 clones, approximately 78% of which are singletons. Between the trimmed V and J ends, which lost 5 bases and 8 bases, there was a span of 16 bases. This CDR3 is 14 amino acids long. The germline V gene encodes CDR1 MDHEN and CDR2 SYDVKM. The data were taken from a study of immune evolution from preneoplasia to lung adenocarcinoma. The sequence derives from a person between 70 and 80 years old with lung adenocarcinoma. V and J are TRBV28 and TRBJ1-3; D remains unclear. The sequenced sample was FFPE minimally invasive lung adenocarcinoma tissue. The CDR3 sequence is CASSPSSTPDTIYF. CDR3 in DNA: TGTGCCAGCAGTCCCTCTTCAACTCCTGACACCATATATTTT.